This T cell receptor beta chain was recorded in a study of CD8 T cells in ankylosing spondylitis. Quantitative 5'-RACE with molecular barcodes generated TCR beta libraries. Via MiXCR, TCRdb re-called the 5' RACE reads, giving one row per CDR3 protein. The table records 400,000 or so distinct CDR3 sequences, 26% of them present only once. Overall study results and limits: It appeared that ankylosing spondylitis blood was characterized by a TCR beta motif of about 8 highly homologous variants. Disease-linked clones bore a CD8+ phenotype and were relatively rare in peripheral blood. Earlier literature documents some of the motif variants in reactive arthritis synovial fluid and blood. Significant enrichment of disease-linked clones was reportedly seen in matched ankylosing spondylitis synovial fluid.

V gave up 0 bases and J gave up 0 bases, with 14 bases separating them. Germline V gene data show CDR1 as LGHDT and CDR2 as YNNKEL (reference sequence). CDR3 length: 17 amino acids. As for this clonotype: Its antigen remains unidentified.

What was sequenced was blood, either unsorted or a sorted T cell fraction (not recorded which). This clonotype was obtained from a male donor with ankylosing spondylitis. The chain couples TRBV3-1 to TRBJ1-1; D unresolved. CDR3 nucleotides: TGTGCCAGCAGCCAAGATCGGGGAAACTCGATGAACACTGAAGCTTTCTTT. As protein: CASSQDRGNSMNTEAFF.